This section outlines one T cell receptor beta chain sequence together with its context. The antigen is undetermined. The authors split each subset's genomic DNA evenly across several immunoSEQ plates. It was about 180 ng DNA, tens of thousands of T cell genomes, that sorted-subset replicate PCRs used. Measured with immunoSEQ multiplex PCR; TCRdb has only the in-frame clones, and not every one. The sample lists roughly 380,000 clones; about 96% were seen once. CCR7-negative CD45RA+ TemRA cells were combined with CD45RO+ cells to form CD8 memory. The data stem from a study of shared clonotypes between healthy human individuals. General study findings and limits: The represented genetic and exposure-history diversity was limited by the small number of donors.

CDR3 length: 15 residues. Germline V gene lookup returns CDR1 MDHEN and CDR2 SYDVKM. V shed 1 base, J shed 4 bases, and the junction held 5 bases outside the gene matches. Sequenced input: memory CD8+ T cells sorted from blood. As for subset: CD45RO+ cells pooled with CCR7-negative TemRA cells. This receptor was identified in a man between 25 and 39 years old in good health. This chain links TRBV28 with TRBJ2-7; 9 bases align to TRBD2. CDR3 loop: CASSLLASGNYEQYF. In DNA form, the CDR3 reads TGTGCCAGCAGTTTATTGGCTAGCGGGAATTACGAGCAGTACTTC.